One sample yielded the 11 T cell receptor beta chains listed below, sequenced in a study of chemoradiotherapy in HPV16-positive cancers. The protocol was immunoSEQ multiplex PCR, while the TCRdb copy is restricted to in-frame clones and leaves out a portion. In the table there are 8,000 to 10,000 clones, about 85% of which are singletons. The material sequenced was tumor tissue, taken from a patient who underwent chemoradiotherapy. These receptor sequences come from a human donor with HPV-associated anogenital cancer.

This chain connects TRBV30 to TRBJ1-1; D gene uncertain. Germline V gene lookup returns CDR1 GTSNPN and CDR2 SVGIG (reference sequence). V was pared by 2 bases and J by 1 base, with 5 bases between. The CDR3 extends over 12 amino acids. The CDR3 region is CAWSRANTEAFF. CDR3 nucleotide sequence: TGTGCCTGGAGTCGGGCGAACACTGAAGCTTTCTTT.

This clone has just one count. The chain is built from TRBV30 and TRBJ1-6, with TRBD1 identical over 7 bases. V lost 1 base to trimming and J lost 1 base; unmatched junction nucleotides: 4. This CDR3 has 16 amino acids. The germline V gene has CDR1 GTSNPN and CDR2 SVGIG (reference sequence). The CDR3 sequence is CAWSDRGFSYNSPLHF. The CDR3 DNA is TGTGCCTGGAGTGACAGGGGATTTTCCTATAATTCACCCCTCCACTTT.

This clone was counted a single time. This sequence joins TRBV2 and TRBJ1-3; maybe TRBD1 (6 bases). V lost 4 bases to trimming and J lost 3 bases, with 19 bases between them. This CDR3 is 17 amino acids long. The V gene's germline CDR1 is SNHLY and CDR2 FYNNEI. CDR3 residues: CASSVGGGGLIGNTIYF. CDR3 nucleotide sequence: TGTGCCAGCAGTGTCGGGGGAGGGGGACTTATTGGAAACACCATATATTTT.

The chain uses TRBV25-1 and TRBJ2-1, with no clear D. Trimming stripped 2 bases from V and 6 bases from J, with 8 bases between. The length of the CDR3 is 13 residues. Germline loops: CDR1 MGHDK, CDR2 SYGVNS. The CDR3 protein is CASSERGGNEQFF. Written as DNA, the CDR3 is TGTGCCAGCAGTGAACGAGGCGGCAATGAGCAGTTCTTC.

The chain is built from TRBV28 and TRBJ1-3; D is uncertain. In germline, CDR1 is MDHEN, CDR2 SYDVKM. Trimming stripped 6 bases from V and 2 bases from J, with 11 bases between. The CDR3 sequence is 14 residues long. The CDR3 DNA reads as TGTGCCAGCAGGCCCGGAGGGACTGGAAACACCATATATTTT. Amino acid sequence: CASRPGGTGNTIYF.

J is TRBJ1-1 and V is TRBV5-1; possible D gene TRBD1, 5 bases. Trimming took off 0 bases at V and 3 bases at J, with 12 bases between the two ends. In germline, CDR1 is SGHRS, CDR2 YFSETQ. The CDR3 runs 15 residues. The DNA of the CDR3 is TGCGCCAGCAGCTTGGGGGACTGGGGGGACACTGAAGCTTTCTTT. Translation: CASSLGDWGDTEAFF.

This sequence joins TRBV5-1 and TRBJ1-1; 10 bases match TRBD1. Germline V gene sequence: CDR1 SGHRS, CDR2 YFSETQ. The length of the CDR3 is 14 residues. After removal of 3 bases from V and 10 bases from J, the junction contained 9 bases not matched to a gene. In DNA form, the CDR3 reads TGCGCCAGCAGCTGGACCGACAGGGGGCGCCGAGCTTTCTTT. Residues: CASSWTDRGRRAFF.

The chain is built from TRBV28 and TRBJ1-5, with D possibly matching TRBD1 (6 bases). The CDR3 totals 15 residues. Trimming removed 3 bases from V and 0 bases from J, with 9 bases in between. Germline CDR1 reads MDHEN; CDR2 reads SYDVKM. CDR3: CASSFRRGSNQPQHF. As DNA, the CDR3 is TGTGCCAGCAGTTTCCGCAGGGGTAGCAATCAGCCCCAGCATTTT. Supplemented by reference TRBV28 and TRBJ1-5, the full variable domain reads DVKVTQSSRYLVKRTGEKVFLECVQDMDHENMFWYRQDPGLGLRLIYFSYDVKMKEKGDIPEGYSVSREKKERFSLILESASTNQTSMYLCASSFRRGSNQPQHFGDGTRLSIL.

CDR3 in DNA: TGTGCCAACTCCGTAGGACAGGGCCTCAATGAGCAGTTCTTC. This translates into CANSVGQGLNEQFF. The V and J genes are TRBV5-8 and TRBJ2-1; 8 nucleotides agree with TRBD1. V was pared by 9 bases and J by 6 bases, with 11 bases of the junction left unmatched. Germline CDR1 and CDR2: SGHTS and YDEGEE. The CDR3 totals 14 residues.

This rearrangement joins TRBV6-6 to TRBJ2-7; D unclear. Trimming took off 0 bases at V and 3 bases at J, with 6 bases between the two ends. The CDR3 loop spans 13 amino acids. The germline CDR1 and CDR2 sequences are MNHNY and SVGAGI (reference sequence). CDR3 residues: CASSYSGNYEQYF. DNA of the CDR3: TGTGCCAGCAGTTACTCTGGGAACTACGAGCAGTACTTC.

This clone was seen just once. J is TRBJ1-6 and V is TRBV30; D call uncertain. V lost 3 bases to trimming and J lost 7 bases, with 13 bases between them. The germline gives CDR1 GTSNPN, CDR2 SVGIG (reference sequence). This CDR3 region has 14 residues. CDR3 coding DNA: TGTGCCTGGAGAAGGTTGGGTAACAATTCACCCCTCCACTTT. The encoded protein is CAWRRLGNNSPLHF.